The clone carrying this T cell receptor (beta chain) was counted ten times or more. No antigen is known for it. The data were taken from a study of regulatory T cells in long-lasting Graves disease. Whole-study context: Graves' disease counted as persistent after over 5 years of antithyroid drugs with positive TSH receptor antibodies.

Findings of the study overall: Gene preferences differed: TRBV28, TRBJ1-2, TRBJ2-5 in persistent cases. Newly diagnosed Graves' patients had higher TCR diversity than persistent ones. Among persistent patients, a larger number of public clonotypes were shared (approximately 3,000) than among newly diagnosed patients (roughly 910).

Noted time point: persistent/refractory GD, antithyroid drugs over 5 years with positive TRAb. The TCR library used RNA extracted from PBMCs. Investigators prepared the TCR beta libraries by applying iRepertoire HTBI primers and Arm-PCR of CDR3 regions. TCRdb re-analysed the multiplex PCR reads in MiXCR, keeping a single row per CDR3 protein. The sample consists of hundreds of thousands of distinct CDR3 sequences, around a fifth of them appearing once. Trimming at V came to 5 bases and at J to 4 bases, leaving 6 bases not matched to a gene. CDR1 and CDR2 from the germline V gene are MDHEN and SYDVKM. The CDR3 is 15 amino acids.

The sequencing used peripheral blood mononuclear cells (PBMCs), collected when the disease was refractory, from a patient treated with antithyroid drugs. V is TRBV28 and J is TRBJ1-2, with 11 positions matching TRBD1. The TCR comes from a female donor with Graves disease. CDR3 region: CASSDSGQGVYGYTF. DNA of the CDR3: TGTGCCAGCAGTGATTCGGGACAGGGGGTCTATGGCTACACCTTC.